Presented here are 24 T cell receptor beta chains from one specimen sequenced in a study of blood T cell repertoires in COVID-19. The data were produced by immunoSEQ multiplex PCR, yet TCRdb's version contains in-frame clones alone and is incomplete. The sample includes approximately 250,000 clones, 85% seen only once; the top ten take roughly 5%. Sequenced input: peripheral blood. These receptor sequences come from a middle-aged man with COVID-19, enrolled during active disease.

The chain is built from TRBV9 and TRBJ1-2; D ambiguous. Trimming shortened V by 4 bases and J by 4 bases, and 11 bases separated the two germline ends. Germline V gene data show CDR1 as SGDLS and CDR2 as YYNGEE. The CDR3 contains 13 residues. The CDR3 DNA sequence: TGTGCCAGCAGCCCCAACGGCGGCTATGGCTACACCTTC. Amino acids: CASSPNGGYGYTF.

The chain uses TRBV28 and TRBJ1-2; weak D call: TRBD1 (6 bases). Trimming shortened V by 4 bases and J by 3 bases, and 12 bases separated the two germline ends. CDR3 size: 14 residues. The germline CDR1 and CDR2 sequences are MDHEN and SYDVKM. CDR3 region: CASSSRQGYYGYTF. The DNA for the CDR3 is TGTGCCAGCAGTTCTCGGCAGGGGTACTATGGCTACACCTTC.

The CDR3 sequence: CASSYQGGQPLDTQYF. CDR3 sequence (DNA): TGTGCCAGCAGTTACCAGGGGGGCCAACCTCTAGATACGCAGTATTTT. V gene TRBV27 combines with J gene TRBJ2-3; D may be TRBD1 (7 bases). The V gene's germline CDR1 is MNHEY and CDR2 SMNVEV (reference sequence). Between the trimmed V and J ends, which lost 4 bases and 5 bases, there was a span of 19 bases. The CDR3 is 16 amino acids.

The chain recombines TRBV7-3 with TRBJ2-4; 8 bases are a match to TRBD1. Germline CDR1 and CDR2: SGHTA and FQGTGA. J was trimmed by 0 bases and V by 5 bases; bases with no gene match: 6. The CDR3 totals 16 residues. CDR3 region: CASSPGQGRAKNIQYF. The CDR3, as DNA: TGTGCCAGCAGCCCTGGACAGGGACGAGCCAAAAACATTCAGTACTTC.

The CDR3 is CASRVLLTGELFF. In DNA form, the CDR3 reads TGTGCCAGCAGGGTACTCCTAACCGGGGAGCTGTTTTTT. The V and J genes are TRBV25-1 and TRBJ2-2; the D is unclear. With 6 bases removed from V and 5 bases from J, the gap between germline ends came to 10 bases. Germline V gene lookup returns CDR1 MGHDK and CDR2 SYGVNS. The length of the CDR3 is 13 residues.

This clone was counted only a few times. The V and J genes are TRBV19 and TRBJ1-5; 7 bases map to TRBD1. V gave up 10 bases and J gave up 7 bases; unmatched junction bases: 7. Germline lookup yields CDR1 LNHDA and CDR2 SQIVND (reference sequence). This CDR3 is built from 12 residues. CDR3 sequence: CATSTGWQPQHF. CDR3 bases: TGTGCCACGTCGACAGGGTGGCAGCCCCAGCATTTT.

This clone has a single count. The chain couples TRBV7-2 to TRBJ2-2; possible D gene TRBD2, 5 bases. V was trimmed by 5 bases and J by 5 bases, leaving 12 bases between them. Germline values: CDR1 SGHTA, CDR2 FQGNSA. The CDR3 spans 14 residues. CDR3 nucleotides: TGTGCCAGCAGCCCGAGGGTGGTTACCGGGGAGCTGTTTTTT. Its protein product is CASSPRVVTGELFF.

This clone was counted once. The chain has TRBV7-9 and TRBJ2-5; possible D gene TRBD1, 6 bases. Trimming shortened V by 1 base and J by 5 bases, and 14 bases separated the two germline ends. CDR1 is SEHNR and CDR2 is FQNEAQ in the germline V gene (reference sequence). The CDR3 sequence is 15 residues long. The CDR3 loop reads CASSLVQGVGETQYF. CDR3 DNA: TGTGCCAGCAGCTTAGTACAGGGAGTCGGTGAGACCCAGTACTTC.

The chain's CDR3 is CASGLSGGTQYF. CDR3 DNA sequence: TGTGCTAGTGGTTTGAGCGGTGGTACGCAGTATTTT. The chain has TRBV12-5 and TRBJ2-3; possible D gene TRBD2, 5 bases. This CDR3 has 12 residues. CDR1 and CDR2 (germline): LGHNT, FRNRAP. V was shortened by 2 bases and J by 8 bases, with 8 bases between the two germline ends.

The chain has TRBV14 and TRBJ1-1; TRBD1 agrees at 8 bases. V was pared by 4 bases and J by 5 bases, with 12 bases of the junction left unmatched. CDR1 and CDR2 (germline): SGHDN, FVKESK. There are 16 residues in the CDR3. In nucleotides, the CDR3 is TGTGCCAGCAGCCCCCCCCGACAGGGGAGGGGAACTGAAGCTTTCTTT. It translates to CASSPPRQGRGTEAFF.

CDR3 region: CASSWDREGREKLFF. The CDR3 nucleotides are TGTGCCAGCAGTTGGGACAGGGAGGGTCGAGAAAAACTGTTTTTT. V and J are TRBV6-5 and TRBJ1-4; 9 bases fit TRBD1. The germline V gene has CDR1 MNHEY and CDR2 SVGAGI. Unmatched junction bases numbered 8, after V lost 4 bases and J lost 8 bases. The CDR3 covers 15 residues.

As to this clone: Other DNA variants within this sample encode the same CDR3. V is TRBV15 and J is TRBJ1-5; no reliable D call. The ends were cut back, 0 bases at V and 0 bases at J, with 9 bases in the middle. Germline CDR1 is LNHNV and CDR2 is YYDKDF (reference sequence). The CDR3 loop spans 16 amino acids. The CDR3 region has the DNA TGTGCCACCAGCAGAGATTCCCCCTATAGCAATCAGCCCCAGCATTTT. Translation gives CATSRDSPYSNQPQHF.

The chain has TRBV20-1 and TRBJ2-2; 8 nucleotides match TRBD1. CDR3 length equals 14 residues. Germline V CDR1 and CDR2: DFQATT, SNEGSKA (reference sequence). With 3 bases clipped from V and 6 bases from J, the junction kept 6 bases outside the gene matches. CDR3 coding DNA: TGCAGTGCTAGTCCCGGACAGGGTGCCGGGGAGCTGTTTTTT. Amino acid sequence: CSASPGQGAGELFF.

The gene calls are TRBV6-2 or TRBV6-3 and TRBJ2-1, with 7 bases matching TRBD1. There are 14 residues in the CDR3. CDR1 is MNHEY, CDR2 SVGEGT, per germline. V lost 3 bases and J lost 8; bases outside the gene matches: 7. The CDR3 protein is CASSYGRGGYEQFF. The CDR3 DNA follows: TGTGCCAGCAGTTATGGGCGAGGGGGCTATGAGCAGTTCTTC.

The rearrangement uses TRBV7-9 and TRBJ1-1; no clear D. The CDR3 length is 18 residues. Germline values: CDR1 SEHNR, CDR2 FQNEAQ (reference sequence). The V gene lost 0 bases and the J gene lost 1 base, with 18 bases spanning the gap. The CDR3 loop reads CASSLAGWARNKNTEAFF. Here the CDR3 DNA reads TGTGCCAGCAGCTTAGCTGGGTGGGCACGGAATAAGAACACTGAAGCTTTCTTT.

The rearrangement links TRBV27 to TRBJ1-4, with 7 positions matching TRBD1. The CDR3 has 14 amino acids. After removal of 5 bases from V and 4 bases from J, the junction contained 4 bases not matched to a gene. Germline CDR1 is MNHEY and CDR2 is SMNVEV (reference sequence). The CDR3 DNA reads TGTGCCAGCAGTATGACAGGGATTAATGAAAAACTGTTTTTT. It yields the protein CASSMTGINEKLFF.

V is TRBV30 and J is TRBJ2-7, with a possible D match to TRBD1 (6 bases). The CDR3 covers 14 residues. V was trimmed by 0 bases and J by 4 bases, leaving 13 bases between them. From germline, CDR1 is GTSNPN and CDR2 SVGIG (reference sequence). The CDR3 sequence is CAWSVGQGLYEQYF. The CDR3 coding sequence is TGTGCCTGGAGTGTAGGGCAGGGGCTATACGAGCAGTACTTC.

The chain combines TRBV4-2 with TRBJ2-5, with 11 bases fitting TRBD2. V shed 4 bases and J 3 bases; nucleotides not matched to a gene: 7. Per the germline V gene, CDR1 is LGHNA and CDR2 is YNFKEQ. The length of the CDR3 is 16 residues. CDR3 nucleotides: TGTGCCAGCAGCCCCCAGGGACTAGCGGTGAAAGAGACCCAGTACTTC. Translating it yields CASSPQGLAVKETQYF.

The chain employs TRBV2 and TRBJ1-6, with TRBD1 identical over 8 bases. V lost 7 bases, J lost 0 bases, and 5 bases stayed unmatched. Germline values: CDR1 SNHLY, CDR2 FYNNEI. This CDR3 spans 16 amino acids. This chain's CDR3 is CASTTGDSSYNSPLHF. CDR3 bases: TGTGCCAGCACGACAGGGGACAGCTCCTATAATTCACCCCTCCACTTT.

The chain joins TRBV27 to TRBJ1-2; no firm D call. CDR1 is MNHEY, CDR2 SMNVEV, per germline (reference sequence). There are 13 residues in the CDR3. The V gene lost 2 bases and the J gene lost 2 bases, with 6 bases spanning the gap. CDR3 residues: CASSLGRNYGYTF. The CDR3 nucleotides are TGTGCCAGCAGTTTAGGCAGGAACTATGGCTACACCTTC.

This rearrangement joins TRBV19 to TRBJ1-4; D remains ambiguous. The CDR3 spans 13 residues. Per germline, CDR1 LNHDA and CDR2 SQIVND (reference sequence). Trimming shortened V by 7 bases and J by 10 bases, and 16 bases separated the two germline ends. The CDR3 DNA is TGTGCCAGTAAAATCGGACTAGGCGGAAAACTGTTTTTT. As protein: CASKIGLGGKLFF.

The rearrangement joins TRBV27 to TRBJ2-2; the D gene is possibly TRBD1 (8 bases). The CDR3 spans 17 residues. Trimming stripped 2 bases from V and 3 bases from J, with 16 bases between. CDR1 is MNHEY, CDR2 SMNVEV, per germline (reference sequence). The CDR3 reads CASSLRRTGRDTGELFF. CDR3 sequence (DNA): TGTGCCAGCAGTTTACGAAGGACAGGGAGGGACACCGGGGAGCTGTTTTTT.

The V call is TRBV7-2, the J call TRBJ2-7; D is possibly TRBD1 (5 bases). The CDR3 runs to 13 residues. CDR1 and CDR2 from the germline V gene are SGHTA and FQGNSA. Trimming cost V 5 bases and J 2 bases, with 10 bases left between them. The CDR3 DNA reads as TGTGCCAGCAGCCACAGGATCCCCTACGAGCAGTACTTC. Its translation is CASSHRIPYEQYF.

The genes are TRBV5-4 and TRBJ2-6; D remains unclear. V lost 0 bases and J 0 bases, leaving 7 bases between the germline ends. The CDR3 length is 16 residues. Germline V gene sequence: CDR1 SGHNT, CDR2 YYREEE (reference sequence). CDR3 DNA: TGTGCCAGCAGCTTGGGCGCCACCTCTGGGGCCAACGTCCTGACTTTC. It yields the protein CASSLGATSGANVLTF.